This TCR beta chain came from a study of blood T cell repertoires in COVID-19 (dated by TCRdb to the early 2020s). Context from the whole study: Samples covering the acute and convalescent phases of COVID-19 were provided by collaborators in the United States, Italy and Spain. Samples came from the ongoing ImmuneRACE study (first 160 participants) plus 1,254 subjects from 6 global collaborators. The prospective study material was composed of cDNA or gDNA derived from T cells, B-cell-depleted T cells, or PBMCs. The sample metadata nearly always contained a de-identified subject ID, COVID-19 status, age in years and sex. The dataset comprised deeply sampled blood TCRbeta repertoires from subjects exposed to, actively infected with, or recovered from COVID-19. Where HLA class I and class II types were available, the types were taken from metadata supplied by the sample provider, not from assay-based typing. A freely available public database, intended as a resource for researchers studying the immune response to SARS-CoV-2, is where the repertoires were released.

Comments on this clone: Its binding antigen is unknown. Base qualities are not recorded, but no much larger clone differs from it by a single base.

Taken from the germline V gene, the CDR1 and CDR2 loops are SNHLY and FYNNEI. V is pared back by 3 bases and J by 1 base, with 4 bases lying between the germline termini. CDR3 length: 12 amino acids, cysteine to phenylalanine. The kept DNA is CDR3 alone, 36 bases in frame from the first base. Collaborating institutions collected whole blood in K2EDTA tubes following their own protocols. For TCRbeta analysis, collaborators shipped samples as frozen whole blood, isolated PBMCs, or DNA extracted from either of those sample types. Study-wide findings and limitations: How much clinical and demographic metadata was included differed by source and by participant, and the metadata was provided uncurated.

TCRbeta CDR3 regions were amplified from genomic DNA by means of the immunoSEQ Assay, a bias-controlled multiplex PCR. On the study's bioinformatics: The number of nucleated cells in each sample was estimated by amplification of reference gene primers within the assay. To quantify the absolute abundance of each unique TCRbeta CDR3 rearrangement, sequence reads were collapsed and filtered. For each sample, productive Simpson clonality was calculated as the square root of Simpson's diversity index over productive rearrangements. TCRdb re-hosts the immuneACCESS table, in-frame sequences only. Its copies lack some clones; in the studies checked, an unresolved V gene accounts for under half of them, and the cause for the rest is not known. V, J and clone size are taken as reported in that table, and D and trimming were inferred from the DNA itself. The sample includes 130,000 to 150,000 clones, with around nine tenths observed a single time. The ten largest clones capture roughly a tenth of the sample.

The chain couples TRBV2 to TRBJ2-7; the D gene remains uncertain. The TCR comes from a man over 45 with active or convalescent COVID-19. Sequenced: peripheral blood. Read as DNA, the sequence is TGTGCCAGCAGTGACTATTCCTACGAGCAGTACTTC. Its protein reads: CASSDYSYEQYF.